A single sample gave rise to the 7 T cell receptor beta chains below, sequenced in a study of cytomegalovirus exposure and HLA in healthy donors. The PCR contained 60 Vbeta and 13 Jbeta primers. Sequencing used immunoSEQ multiplex PCR; TCRdb keeps in-frame clones, though not all of them. The listing contains fewer than 200,000 clones. Sequenced input: PBMCs. Receptors were obtained from a young man in good health and CMV-seronegative.

This chain connects TRBV9 to TRBJ2-7, with TRBD2 identical over 8 bases. V shed 4 bases and J 1 base; nucleotides not matched to a gene: 13. The CDR3 extends over 17 amino acids. The germline CDR1 and CDR2 sequences are SGDLS and YYNGEE. For the CDR3, the DNA is TGTGCCAGCAGCCCAGCGGGAGTTGGGGTACTATCCTACGAGCAGTACTTC. It yields the protein CASSPAGVGVLSYEQYF.

The chain recombines TRBV5-8 with TRBJ1-5, with TRBD1 as a possible D gene (6 bases). There are 15 residues in the CDR3. Germline V gene data show CDR1 as SGHTS and CDR2 as YDEGEE. Trimming removed 4 bases at V and 4 bases at J, with 15 bases between. The chain's CDR3 is CASSLFGTYNQPQHF. The CDR3 bases are TGTGCCAGCAGCCTTTTCGGGACATATAATCAGCCCCAGCATTTT.

This chain joins TRBV10-2 and TRBJ1-1, with TRBD1 as a possible D gene (6 bases). V lost 0 bases and J 5 bases, leaving 13 bases between the germline ends. Germline values: CDR1 WSHSY, CDR2 SAAADI. This CDR3 has 15 residues. CDR3: CASSESQGIRTEAFF. The CDR3 DNA is TGCGCCAGCAGTGAGTCCCAGGGGATACGGACTGAAGCTTTCTTT.

The chain uses TRBV5-1 and TRBJ1-3; D is undetermined. Trimming removed 4 bases from V and 3 bases from J, with 17 bases in between. Germline V CDR1 and CDR2: SGHRS, YFSETQ. The CDR3 is made up of 16 amino acids. For the CDR3, the DNA is TGCGCCAGCAGCCAAACCCCCGAACACCTTGGAAACACCATATATTTT. Protein product: CASSQTPEHLGNTIYF.

The V call is TRBV15, the J call TRBJ2-7, with TRBD1 as a possible D gene (6 bases). Germline V lookup: CDR1 LNHNV, CDR2 YYDKDF (reference sequence). This CDR3 spans 15 amino acids. With 3 bases removed from V and 2 bases from J, the gap between germline ends came to 14 bases. The CDR3 reads CATSSYYRETYEQYF. CDR3 DNA: TGTGCCACCAGCAGTTACTACAGGGAAACCTACGAGCAGTACTTC.

The V call is TRBV7-2, the J call TRBJ2-1; a possible D gene is TRBD1 (6 bases). The CDR3 totals 13 residues. V lost 4 bases and J lost 5, with 9 bases in between. Germline V gene data show CDR1 as SGHTA and CDR2 as FQGNSA. The CDR3 region is CASSWDTDNEQFF. The DNA of the CDR3 is TGTGCCAGCAGCTGGGACACTGACAATGAGCAGTTCTTC.

The chain couples TRBV5-1 to TRBJ2-3; 10 nucleotides line up with TRBD2. The CDR3 has 16 residues. With 4 bases clipped from V and 0 bases from J, the junction kept 5 bases outside the gene matches. CDR1 SGHRS and CDR2 YFSETQ come from the germline V gene. The CDR3 DNA follows: TGCGCCAGCAGCCCCGGGACTAGCGCGAGCACAGATACGCAGTATTTT. Translated, it gives CASSPGTSASTDTQYF. The whole variable domain, filled in from reference TRBV5-1 and TRBJ2-3, reads KAGVTQTPRYLIKTRGQQVTLSCSPISGHRSVSWYQQTPGQGLQFLFEYFSETQRNKGNFPGRFSGRQFSNSRSEMNVSTLELGDSALYLCASSPGTSASTDTQYFGPGTRLTVL.